Presented here are 25 T cell receptor beta chains from one specimen sequenced in a study of cytomegalovirus exposure and HLA in healthy donors. The primer mix had 60 Vbeta and 13 Jbeta primers. Sequencing used immunoSEQ multiplex PCR; TCRdb keeps in-frame clones, though not all of them. The repertoire holds roughly 110,000 clones, with roughly 70% as singletons. Input material: PBMCs. The receptors were sampled from a man aged 18 to 29 in good health and CMV-seropositive.

The rearrangement joins TRBV11-3 to TRBJ2-3; D possibly corresponds to TRBD1 (5 bases). CDR3 length equals 15 residues. V lost 5 bases and J 3 bases, leaving 15 bases between the germline ends. The germline V gene has CDR1 SGHNT and CDR2 YENEEA. The DNA for the CDR3 is TGTGCCAGCAGCCCCACGGAACAGGAAACAGATACGCAGTATTTT. Protein product: CASSPTEQETDTQYF.

In this sample, this clone turned up a few times. J is TRBJ2-7 and V is TRBV4-2; D is possibly TRBD2 (6 bases). With 3 bases removed from V and 3 bases from J, the gap between germline ends came to 12 bases. Germline V CDR1 and CDR2: LGHNA, YNFKEQ. The CDR3 sequence is 14 residues long. This CDR3 is CASSHSGLNYEQYF. The CDR3 DNA reads as TGTGCCAGCAGCCACTCGGGACTGAACTACGAGCAGTACTTC.

The J gene is TRBJ2-1, the V gene TRBV21-1; the table calls TRBD1, which could not be checked here. TRBV21-1 is marked as a pseudogene. The CDR3 covers 23 residues. CDR3 sequence reads: CASSKEGVGNQSRPKSSYNEQFF. The CDR3, as DNA: TGTGCCAGCAGCAAAGAAGGGGTTGGCAACCAGTCAAGACCCAAAAGCTCCTACAATGAGCAGTTCTTC.

The chain couples TRBV5-1 to TRBJ1-3; a possible D gene is TRBD1 (5 bases). Germline CDR1 reads SGHRS; CDR2 reads YFSETQ. This CDR3 comprises 15 residues. The V end was cut by 0 bases, the J end by 1 base, with 8 bases between. The CDR3 is CASSLARGSGNTIYF. CDR3 DNA: TGCGCCAGCAGCTTGGCGCGGGGGTCTGGAAACACCATATATTTT.

The V gene is TRBV2, the J gene TRBJ2-2; 7 bases map to TRBD2. There are 12 residues in the CDR3. CDR1 and CDR2 from the germline V gene are SNHLY and FYNNEI. Germline trimming cut 2 bases from V and 11 bases from J; bases unmatched to any gene: 2. The CDR3 sequence: CASSEWEGELFF. The CDR3 nucleotides read TGTGCCAGCAGTGAATGGGAGGGTGAGCTGTTTTTT.

This clone was recorded a few times. The rearrangement uses TRBV19 and TRBJ2-1, with D perhaps matching TRBD2 (6 bases). The CDR3 consists of 11 residues. Germline CDR1 LNHDA, CDR2 SQIVND (reference sequence). Deletions cut 7 bases from V and 9 bases from J, with 10 bases between. CDR3 in DNA: TGTGCCAGTATGGGGGGAGGTGAGCAGTTCTTC. Amino acid sequence: CASMGGGEQFF.

This clone appeared a few times. At the DNA level, this CDR3 is encoded by other sequences in the same sample as well. The chain employs TRBV2 and TRBJ1-1; 10 positions agree with TRBD1. This CDR3 is 14 amino acids long. The germline V gene has CDR1 SNHLY and CDR2 FYNNEI. Trimming cost V 7 bases and J 4 bases; bases outside gene matches: 6. CDR3 sequence: CASNRQGAGTEAFF. DNA for the CDR3: TGTGCCAGCAACCGACAGGGGGCCGGCACTGAAGCTTTCTTT.

V and J are TRBV28 and TRBJ2-7; 7 bases map to TRBD1. The junction had 7 bases not matched to a gene; V was cut back by 2 bases and J by 3 bases. Germline lookup yields CDR1 MDHEN and CDR2 SYDVKM. The CDR3 runs 15 residues. The CDR3 DNA sequence: TGTGCCAGCAGTTTAAGGGGGCCAAGGGACTACGAGCAGTACTTC. This sequence encodes CASSLRGPRDYEQYF.

CDR3 region: CASSLAGTATNTGELFF. The CDR3 DNA reads TGTGCCAGCAGCTTGGCGGGGACAGCTACGAACACCGGGGAGCTGTTTTTT. The V and J genes are TRBV7-9 and TRBJ2-2, with D possibly TRBD1 on 7 matching bases. CDR3 length equals 17 residues. Germline assignment: CDR1 SEHNR and CDR2 FQNEAQ (reference sequence). Deletions cut 3 bases from V and 0 bases from J, with 14 bases between.

This chain links TRBV4-1 with TRBJ2-1; 8 bases match TRBD2. V lost 1 base to trimming and J lost 8 bases; unmatched junction nucleotides: 7. This CDR3 has 15 residues. The germline gives CDR1 MGHRA, CDR2 YSYEKL. In DNA form, the CDR3 reads TGCGCCAGCAGCCAAGTCCGGGGGGGCTTCGATGAGCAGTTCTTC. This sequence encodes CASSQVRGGFDEQFF.

The gene calls are TRBV5-1 and TRBJ2-1; D uncertain. Trimming took off 2 bases at V and 3 bases at J, with 15 bases between the two ends. CDR1 is SGHRS, CDR2 YFSETQ, per germline. The CDR3 contains 16 residues. CDR3 in amino acids: CASSFTEGSFYNEQFF. The CDR3 coding sequence is TGCGCCAGCAGCTTTACAGAAGGTTCGTTCTACAATGAGCAGTTCTTC.

The count of this clone is one. The CDR3 DNA reads as TGTGCCAGCAGCTTATCAGGGGGCGGCGGGGAGCTGTTTTTT. Translating gives CASSLSGGGGELFF. The chain employs TRBV9 and TRBJ2-2, with 8 positions matching TRBD1. The V and J ends lost 4 bases and 7 bases, in that order; junction bases with no gene match: 6. The CDR3 is made up of 14 amino acids. Germline V lookup: CDR1 SGDLS, CDR2 YYNGEE.

The rearrangement links TRBV5-4 to TRBJ1-2; D not certain. CDR1 and CDR2 (germline): SGHNT, YYREEE (reference sequence). This CDR3 is built from 13 residues. V was shortened by 4 bases and J by 0 bases, with 7 bases between the two germline ends. CDR3 in amino acids: CASSPVSNYGYTF. The CDR3 nucleotides are TGTGCCAGCAGCCCGGTATCTAACTATGGCTACACCTTC.

V gene TRBV6-6 combines with J gene TRBJ2-5; no firm D call. This CDR3 contains 13 residues. The V end was cut by 4 bases, the J end by 14 bases, with 20 bases between. Germline assignment: CDR1 MNHNY and CDR2 SVGAGI (reference sequence). The CDR3 nucleotides are TGTGCCAGCAGTTCCTTCCTCGAATCGAGTCAATACTTC. Protein sequence: CASSSFLESSQYF.

This chain uses TRBV6-5 with TRBJ1-5; 7 bases map to TRBD1. V was clipped by 6 bases and J by 5 bases; unmatched bases: 7. There are 14 residues in the CDR3. Germline V lookup: CDR1 MNHEY, CDR2 SVGAGI. The CDR3 here is CASRRRDRYQPQHF. For the CDR3, the DNA is TGTGCCAGCAGACGCCGGGACAGATATCAGCCCCAGCATTTT.

V and J are TRBV7-9 and TRBJ1-3, with D uncertain. The length of the CDR3 is 12 residues. The V gene lost 2 bases and the J gene lost 4 bases, with 3 bases spanning the gap. Germline loops: CDR1 SEHNR, CDR2 FQNEAQ (reference sequence). This chain's CDR3 is CASSLLGNTIYF. The CDR3 DNA reads as TGTGCCAGCAGCTTACTGGGAAACACCATATATTTT.

This rearrangement joins TRBV9 to TRBJ2-1; 14 bases line up with TRBD2. The CDR3 extends over 15 amino acids. V dropped 3 bases and J dropped 8; count of bases not matched to a gene: 4. Germline V gene sequence: CDR1 SGDLS, CDR2 YYNGEE. CDR3 nucleotides: TGTGCCAGCAGCGCCCGGACTAGCGGGGGGTATGAGCAGTTCTTC. Its translation is CASSARTSGGYEQFF.

The chain employs TRBV5-1 and TRBJ1-1; possible D gene TRBD1, 5 bases. Trimming stripped 0 bases from V and 11 bases from J, with 14 bases between. Germline CDR1 is SGHRS and CDR2 is YFSETQ. CDR3 length: 13 residues. CDR3 nucleotides: TGCGCCAGCAGCTTGGATACCGACAAGGGGGCTTTCTTT. Translated: CASSLDTDKGAFF.

The chain links TRBV30 to TRBJ2-5; TRBD2 might be the D (7 bases). Trimming shortened V by 2 bases and J by 2 bases, and 18 bases separated the two germline ends. This CDR3 is 16 amino acids long. The germline CDR1 and CDR2 sequences are GTSNPN and SVGIG (reference sequence). CDR3 loop: CAWSQGRGSHQETQYF. The CDR3 DNA reads TGTGCCTGGAGTCAGGGGAGGGGGTCCCATCAAGAGACCCAGTACTTC.

V is TRBV27 and J is TRBJ1-3; TRBD1 might be the D (5 bases). Trimming took 2 bases from V and 4 from J, leaving 12 bases between them. The CDR3 totals 15 residues. Germline V lookup: CDR1 MNHEY, CDR2 SMNVEV (reference sequence). CDR3 coding DNA: TGTGCCAGCAGTTTAACAGGTCTAGCGGGAAACACCATATATTTT. Its protein product is CASSLTGLAGNTIYF.

The chain uses TRBV28 and TRBJ2-1; 7 nucleotides match TRBD2. Germline CDR1 reads MDHEN; CDR2 reads SYDVKM. V gave up 6 bases and J gave up 3 bases; unmatched junction bases: 5. The CDR3 is made up of 14 amino acids. CDR3 sequence reads: CASSPGGGYNEQFF. CDR3 DNA: TGTGCCAGCAGCCCGGGGGGAGGCTACAATGAGCAGTTCTTC.

The V call is TRBV6-1, the J call TRBJ1-6; 11 bases are a match to TRBD1. Germline assignment: CDR1 MNHNS and CDR2 SASEGT. The trim removed 1 base at V and 9 bases at J, leaving 5 bases unmatched. The CDR3 spans 16 residues. The CDR3 bases are TGTGCCAGCAGTGAAGGGACAGGGGGCGGCGGTTCACCCCTCCACTTT. It translates to CASSEGTGGGGSPLHF.

V and J are TRBV6-1 and TRBJ1-1, with D tentatively TRBD1 (6 bases). The CDR3 covers 14 residues. The germline gives CDR1 MNHNS, CDR2 SASEGT. V was pared by 7 bases and J by 5 bases, with 17 bases between. CDR3 amino acids: CASTSVGGRTEAFF. The DNA for the CDR3 is TGTGCCAGCACTTCGGTAGGGGGTAGAACTGAAGCTTTCTTT.

This chain uses TRBV19 with TRBJ1-1; possible D gene TRBD1, 5 bases. V lost 4 bases, J lost 0 bases, and 9 bases lay in between. The V gene's germline CDR1 is LNHDA and CDR2 SQIVND (reference sequence). This CDR3 has 14 amino acids. CDR3: CASSNKGLNTEAFF. Here the CDR3 DNA reads TGTGCCAGTAGTAATAAGGGGTTGAACACTGAAGCTTTCTTT.

The V and J genes are TRBV23-1 and TRBJ1-5; the match to TRBD1 covers 8 bases. TRBV23-1 is recorded as an ORF, its role being uncertain. V lost 0 bases, J lost 0 bases, and 7 bases stayed unmatched. This CDR3 has 18 residues. DNA for the CDR3: TGCGCCAGCAGTCAATCTTGGACAGGGCAATATAGCAATCAGCCCCAGCATTTT. Its protein is CASSQSWTGQYSNQPQHF.